This T cell receptor gamma chain was retrieved from a study of Vδ1+ human thymocytes. Thymocytes were sorted as CD3+ TCRVdelta1+ TCRVdelta2- after alphabeta T cell depletion. The table lists this clone with a few counts. Its cognate antigen is unknown. One junction end does not reproduce the germline sequence, and a read error may be involved. Study observations and caveats: Thymic TRG and TRD repertoires appeared highly polyclonal, with Gaussian CDR3 length distributions. Thymic delta-chain repertoires held 15% to 20% Vdelta2 sequences and few Vdelta3, despite high sort purity. Donors shared many TRG clonotypes but few TRD clonotypes.

The template was reverse-transcribed extracted RNA. Pooled V-gene forward primers with one constant-region reverse primer generated the CDR3 amplicons by multiplex PCR. TCRdb processed the multiplex PCR reads again with the CATT caller. The sample yields 25,000 to 35,000 gamma-chain clones, around a fifth seen once. CDR3 length: 14 amino acids. Germline CDR1 GITISATS, CDR2 ISYDGTV (reference sequence). The V call is TRGV9, the J call TRGJ1 or TRGJ2. Specimen: Vdelta1+ gamma-delta thymocytes from the thymus. Stated subset: FACS-sorted CD3+ TCRalphabeta- TCRVdelta1+ TCRVdelta2- thymocytes. The TCR sequence derives from a boy younger than two who had congenital heart surgery. The CDR3 region has the DNA TGTGCCTTGTGGGAGGTGAGGGATTATCATAAGAAACTCTTT. This codes for CALWEVRDYHKKLF.